The 8 T cell receptor beta chains given below trace back to one sample, sequenced in a study of CD8 T cells in ankylosing spondylitis. TCRdb reprocessed the 5' RACE reads with MiXCR, giving one entry per CDR3 protein. The sample carries about 240,000 distinct CDR3 sequences, around 9.2% recorded once. The source material was blood, either unsorted or a sorted T cell fraction (not recorded which). Receptor source: a male donor with ankylosing spondylitis or in good health (not recorded which).

The rearrangement uses TRBV10-3 and TRBJ2-1; D is possibly TRBD2 (7 bases). The CDR3 spans 12 residues. With 8 bases removed from V and 8 bases from J, the gap between germline ends came to 13 bases. Per the germline V gene, CDR1 is ENHRY and CDR2 is SYGVKD. The CDR3 loop is CAISAGGHEQFF. The CDR3 coding sequence is TGTGCCATCTCGGCCGGGGGGCATGAGCAGTTCTTC.

The CDR3 protein is CASSLVAGDYNEQFF. CDR3 DNA: TGTGCCAGCAGCTTAGTAGCGGGGGATTACAATGAGCAGTTCTTC. This chain uses TRBV7-3 with TRBJ2-1; 9 bases match TRBD2. Germline V CDR1 and CDR2: SGHTA, FQGTGA. The CDR3 length is 15 residues. V trimming: 2 bases; J trimming: 4 bases; junction bases outside the gene matches: 3.

There are many counts of this clonotype. The CDR3 sequence is CASSQSTDPDTQYF. The CDR3 bases are TGTGCCAGCAGCCAAAGTACGGACCCGGATACGCAGTATTTT. The rearrangement uses TRBV7-3 and TRBJ2-3; D gene ambiguous. V was pared by 5 bases and J by 6 bases, with 15 bases between. This CDR3 spans 14 amino acids. Germline V lookup: CDR1 SGHTA, CDR2 FQGTGA.

Notes on this clonotype: It may be a read error: a sequence one base away is much more abundant. This rearrangement joins TRBV10-2 to TRBJ1-5, with D hard to call. Germline V CDR1 and CDR2: WSHSY, SAAADI. The CDR3 loop spans 14 amino acids. The CDR3 bases are TGCACCAGCTCTGACGGGTATAGCAATCAGCCCCAGCATTTT. Residues: CTSSDGYSNQPQHF.

This clonotype was counted many times. V and J are TRBV3-1 and TRBJ2-5, with D possibly matching TRBD1 (6 bases). The ends were cut back, 5 bases at V and 1 base at J, with 17 bases in the middle. The CDR3 is made up of 16 amino acids. Germline V CDR1 and CDR2: LGHDT, YNNKEL (reference sequence). CDR3 sequence (DNA): TGTGCCAGCAGCTACCAGGGGCCCCTATCCCAAGAGACCCAGTACTTC. Its translation is CASSYQGPLSQETQYF.

This clonotype was recorded at least ten times. The chain joins TRBV5-4 to TRBJ1-2; 9 bases agree with TRBD1. Germline V lookup: CDR1 SGHNT, CDR2 YYREEE (reference sequence). The trim removed 0 bases at V and 5 bases at J, leaving 5 bases unmatched. This CDR3 spans 15 amino acids. The CDR3 DNA follows: TGTGCCAGCAGCTTGGCGCCCGGGACAGGGTATGGCTACACCTTC. It yields the protein CASSLAPGTGYGYTF.

Concerning this clonotype: The junction shows a germline mismatch at one end, possibly a read error. The genes are TRBV6-5 and TRBJ1-2, with D uncertain. CDR1 and CDR2 (germline): MNHEY, SVGAGI. CDR3 length: 11 residues. CDR3 loop: CASSGEGGYSF. In nucleotides, the CDR3 is TGTGCCAGCAGTGGCGAGGGTGGCTACAGCTTC.

This clonotype was picked up many times. The V and J genes are TRBV12-3 or TRBV12-4 and TRBJ2-5, with 9 bases lining up with TRBD1. The CDR3 totals 14 residues. With 6 bases clipped from V and 5 bases from J, the junction kept 7 bases outside the gene matches. CDR3 in amino acids: CASSSRTGVETQYF. The CDR3 DNA sequence: TGTGCCAGCAGCTCCCGGACAGGGGTGGAGACCCAGTACTTC.